This T cell receptor (beta chain) was documented in a study of blood T cells in healthy people across ages. The CDR3 has 16 residues. The ends lost 2 bases at V and 6 bases at J; junction bases unmatched: 9. CDR1 MNHEY and CDR2 SVGEGT come from the germline V gene. This clonotype was detected a few times. Primed by a sample-barcoded 5' primer and a J-beta primer mix, a second PCR proceeded for about 6 to 11 cycles. TCRdb re-analysed the 5' RACE reads in MiXCR, keeping a single row per CDR3 protein. The table has 850,000 to 950,000 distinct CDR3 sequences, more than 25% seen once. There were at least 5 micrograms of total RNA extracted from every sample.

The sequencing input was blood. The V call is TRBV6-2 or TRBV6-3, the J call TRBJ1-5, with 8 positions matching TRBD1. This TCR derives from a woman older than 75 in good health. The DNA for the CDR3 is TGTGCCAGCAGTTACCCGATCGACAGGGGACTTCAGCCCCAGCATTTT. Amino acids: CASSYPIDRGLQPQHF.